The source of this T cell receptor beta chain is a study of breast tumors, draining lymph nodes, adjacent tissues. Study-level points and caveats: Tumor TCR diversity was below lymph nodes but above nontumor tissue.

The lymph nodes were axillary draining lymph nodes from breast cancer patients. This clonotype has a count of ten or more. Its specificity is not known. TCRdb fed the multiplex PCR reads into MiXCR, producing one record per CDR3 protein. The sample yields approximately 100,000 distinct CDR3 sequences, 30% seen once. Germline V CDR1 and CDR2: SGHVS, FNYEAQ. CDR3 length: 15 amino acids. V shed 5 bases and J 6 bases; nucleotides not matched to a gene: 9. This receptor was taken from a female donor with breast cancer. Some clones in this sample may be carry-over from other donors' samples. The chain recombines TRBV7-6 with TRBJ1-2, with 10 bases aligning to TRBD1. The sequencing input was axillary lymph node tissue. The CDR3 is CASSLGTGVLDGYTF. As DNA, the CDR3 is TGTGCCAGCAGCCTGGGGACAGGGGTACTAGATGGCTACACCTTC.